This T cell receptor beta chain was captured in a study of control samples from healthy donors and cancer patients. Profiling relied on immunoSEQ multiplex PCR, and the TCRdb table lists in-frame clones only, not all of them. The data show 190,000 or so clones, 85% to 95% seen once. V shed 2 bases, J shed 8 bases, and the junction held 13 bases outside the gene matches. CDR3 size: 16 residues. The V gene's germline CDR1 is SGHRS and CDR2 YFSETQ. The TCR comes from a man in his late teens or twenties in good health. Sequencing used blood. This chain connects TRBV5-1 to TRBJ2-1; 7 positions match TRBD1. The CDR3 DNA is TGCGCCAGCAGCTTCCGACCGGGACAGCCTATTGATGAGCAGTTCTTC. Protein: CASSFRPGQPIDEQFF.